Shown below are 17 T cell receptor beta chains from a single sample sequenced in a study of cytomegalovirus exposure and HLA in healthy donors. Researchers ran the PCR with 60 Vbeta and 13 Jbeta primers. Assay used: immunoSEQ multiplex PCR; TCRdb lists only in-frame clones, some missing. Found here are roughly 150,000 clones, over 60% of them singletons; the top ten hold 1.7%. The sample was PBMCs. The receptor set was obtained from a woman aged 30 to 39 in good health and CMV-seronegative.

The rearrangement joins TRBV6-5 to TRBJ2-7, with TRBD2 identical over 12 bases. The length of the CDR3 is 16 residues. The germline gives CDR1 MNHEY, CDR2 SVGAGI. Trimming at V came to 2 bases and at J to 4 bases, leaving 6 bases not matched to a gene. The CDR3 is CASSYGLAGGRYEQYF. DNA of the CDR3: TGTGCCAGCAGTTACGGTCTAGCGGGGGGGCGGTACGAGCAGTACTTC.

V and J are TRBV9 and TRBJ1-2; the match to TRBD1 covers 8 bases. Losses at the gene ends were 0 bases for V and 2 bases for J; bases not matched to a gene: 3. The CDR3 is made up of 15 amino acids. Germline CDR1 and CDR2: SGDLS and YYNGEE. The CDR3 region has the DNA TGTGCCAGCAGCGTAGGGCAGGGGGCGAACTATGGCTACACCTTC. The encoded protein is CASSVGQGANYGYTF. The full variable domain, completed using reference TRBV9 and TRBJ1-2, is DSGVTQTPKHLITATGQRVTLRCSPRSGDLSVYWYQQSLDQGLQFLIQYYNGEERAKGNILERFSAQQFPDLHSELNLSSLELGDSALYFCASSVGQGANYGYTFGSGTRLTVV.

The CDR3 DNA follows: TGCGCCAGCAGCGCGGCGGGGGGGCGTTCTGGAAACACCATATATTTT. It is translated as CASSAAGGRSGNTIYF. The chain employs TRBV5-1 and TRBJ1-3; D may be TRBD1 (6 bases). Germline CDR1 SGHRS, CDR2 YFSETQ. The V and J ends lost 4 bases and 1 base respectively, with 15 bases between them. CDR3 length: 16 amino acids.

The CDR3 is CASSRGSETEAFF. The CDR3 nucleotides read TGTGCCAGCTCCAGGGGTAGCGAGACTGAAGCTTTCTTT. The chain uses TRBV6-1 and TRBJ1-1, with TRBD1 as a possible D gene (6 bases). V lost 8 bases and J 5 bases, leaving 15 bases between the germline ends. CDR3 length: 13 residues. Germline lookup yields CDR1 MNHNS and CDR2 SASEGT.

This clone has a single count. CDR3 residues: CASSVGRGNEKLFF. The CDR3 DNA is TGTGCCAGCAGTGTGGGCAGGGGGAATGAAAAACTGTTTTTT. This chain uses TRBV6-1 with TRBJ1-4; 7 bases map to TRBD1. This CDR3 contains 14 residues. V lost 4 bases, J lost 5 bases, and 4 bases stayed unmatched. Per the germline V gene, CDR1 is MNHNS and CDR2 is SASEGT.

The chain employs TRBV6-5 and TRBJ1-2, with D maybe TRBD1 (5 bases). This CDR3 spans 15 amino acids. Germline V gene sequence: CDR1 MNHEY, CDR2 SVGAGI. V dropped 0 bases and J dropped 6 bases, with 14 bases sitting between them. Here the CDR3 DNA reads TGTGCCAGCAGTTACTCCCCGGGGGTGGGAAATGGCTACACCTTC. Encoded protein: CASSYSPGVGNGYTF.

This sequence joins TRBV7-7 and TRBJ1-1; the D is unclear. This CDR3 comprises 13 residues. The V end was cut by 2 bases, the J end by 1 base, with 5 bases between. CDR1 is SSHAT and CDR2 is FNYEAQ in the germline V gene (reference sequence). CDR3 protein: CASSLNRNTEAFF. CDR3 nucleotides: TGTGCCAGCAGCTTAAACAGGAACACTGAAGCTTTCTTT.

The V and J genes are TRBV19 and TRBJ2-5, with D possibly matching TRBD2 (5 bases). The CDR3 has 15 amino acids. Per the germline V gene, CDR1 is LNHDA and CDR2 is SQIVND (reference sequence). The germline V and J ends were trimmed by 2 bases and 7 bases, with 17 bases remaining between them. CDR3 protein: CASSIHGEKHGTQYF. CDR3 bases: TGTGCCAGTAGTATACACGGGGAAAAGCACGGGACCCAGTACTTC.

The CDR3 region is CASGSGGQNEQFF. DNA for the CDR3: TGTGCCAGCGGCTCGGGTGGTCAGAATGAGCAGTTCTTC. This sequence joins TRBV6-6 and TRBJ2-1; the D is unclear. V dropped 8 bases and J dropped 7 bases, with 15 bases sitting between them. The CDR3 covers 13 residues. Germline V gene sequence: CDR1 MNHNY, CDR2 SVGAGI (reference sequence).

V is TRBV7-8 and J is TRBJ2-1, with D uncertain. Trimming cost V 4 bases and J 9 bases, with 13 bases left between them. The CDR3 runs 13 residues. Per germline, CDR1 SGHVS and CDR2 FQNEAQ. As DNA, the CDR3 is TGTGCCAGCAGCTACTACACGAATGGTGAGCAGTTCTTC. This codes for CASSYYTNGEQFF.

The CDR3 DNA follows: TGTGCCAGCAGCAGTTTGAAAGGGGGCTGGGAGCAGTACTTC. Amino acids: CASSSLKGGWEQYF. The genes are TRBV28 and TRBJ2-7; 7 positions match TRBD1. Germline lookup yields CDR1 MDHEN and CDR2 SYDVKM. The J segment lost 7 bases and the V segment lost 6 bases, leaving 12 bases of the junction unmatched. This CDR3 is 14 amino acids long.

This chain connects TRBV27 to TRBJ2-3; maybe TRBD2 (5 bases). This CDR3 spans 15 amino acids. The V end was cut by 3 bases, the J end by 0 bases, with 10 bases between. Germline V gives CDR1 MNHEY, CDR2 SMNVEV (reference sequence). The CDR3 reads CASSFRGRSTDTQYF. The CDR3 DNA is TGTGCCAGCAGTTTTCGGGGTCGAAGCACAGATACGCAGTATTTT.

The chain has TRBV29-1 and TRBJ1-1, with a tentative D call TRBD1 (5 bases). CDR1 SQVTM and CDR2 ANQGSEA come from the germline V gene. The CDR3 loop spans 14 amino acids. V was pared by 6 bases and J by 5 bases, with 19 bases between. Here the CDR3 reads CSVTQQAGGTEAFF. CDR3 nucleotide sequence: TGCAGCGTAACTCAACAGGCCGGAGGGACTGAAGCTTTCTTT. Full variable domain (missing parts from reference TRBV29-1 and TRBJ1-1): SAVISQKPSRDICQRGTSLTIQCQVDSQVTMMFWYRQQPGQSLTLIATANQGSEATYESGFVIDKFPISRPNLTFSTLTVSNMSPEDSSIYLCSVTQQAGGTEAFFGQGTRLTVV.

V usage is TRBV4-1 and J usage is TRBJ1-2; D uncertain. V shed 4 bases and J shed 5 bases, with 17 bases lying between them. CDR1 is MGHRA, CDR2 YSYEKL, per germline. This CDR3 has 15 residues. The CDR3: CASSLSTAELYGYTF. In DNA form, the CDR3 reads TGCGCCAGCAGCCTGAGTACAGCGGAGTTATATGGCTACACCTTC.

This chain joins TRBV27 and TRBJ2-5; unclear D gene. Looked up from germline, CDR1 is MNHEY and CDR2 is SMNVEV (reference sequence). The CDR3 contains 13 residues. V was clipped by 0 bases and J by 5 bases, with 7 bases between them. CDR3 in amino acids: CASSLSRLETQYF. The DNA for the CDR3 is TGTGCCAGCAGTTTATCTCGTTTGGAGACCCAGTACTTC.

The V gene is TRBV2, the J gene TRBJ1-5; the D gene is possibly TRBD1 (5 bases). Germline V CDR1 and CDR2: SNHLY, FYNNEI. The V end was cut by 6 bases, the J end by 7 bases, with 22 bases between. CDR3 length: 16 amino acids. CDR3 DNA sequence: TGTGCCAGCAGCAACCCCATTCAGGGATTGAAGCAGCCCCAGCATTTT. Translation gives CASSNPIQGLKQPQHF.

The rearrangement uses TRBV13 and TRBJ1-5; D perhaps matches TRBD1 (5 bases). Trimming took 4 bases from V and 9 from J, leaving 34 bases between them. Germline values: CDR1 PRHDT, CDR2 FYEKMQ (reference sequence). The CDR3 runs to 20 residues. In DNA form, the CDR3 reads TGTGCCAGCAGCTCCTCGAGGCTCGCCGGGGTAACACTCGGGGGGGGGCCCCAGCATTTT. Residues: CASSSSRLAGVTLGGGPQHF.